The source of this T cell receptor beta chain is a study of OX40 agonist ivuxolimab in advanced cancers. For the wider study: Ivuxolimab was a fully human IgG2 agonistic monoclonal antibody targeting the costimulatory receptor OX40 (CD134). Intravenous ivuxolimab was administered to patients every 2 weeks at six dose levels: 0.01, 0.1, 0.3, 1.5, 3 and 10 mg/kg. Of the roughly 51 patients in dose escalation, about 20 had hepatocellular carcinoma, approximately 15 had melanoma, 9 had renal cell carcinoma and 9 had head and neck cancer. In the dose-escalation cohort, about four fifths of patients were male, and the mean age was roughly 60 years with a range of about 23 to 79. Patients were allowed to have had prior anti-PD-1, anti-PD-L1 or anti-CTLA-4 therapy, and around 37% of the dose-escalation patients had previously received checkpoint inhibitors. Partial responses were achieved by three dose-escalation patients, of whom one had hepatocellular carcinoma and two had cutaneous melanoma. Peripheral TCRbeta sequencing was intended to test whether TCR sequence diversity was altered and clonal T-cell expansion was caused by ivuxolimab. The paper covers the monotherapy dose-escalation part of the phase I ivuxolimab trial, which included N = 52 patients.

Details on this clone: There is no known antigen for this receptor. No much larger clonotype is one base removed from it; base qualities were not supplied.

To sequence the TCRbeta CDR3 region, genomic DNA was isolated from the sorted cells. The immunoSEQ Assay was used to sequence the TCRbeta CDR3 regions. This is the immuneACCESS table as TCRdb keeps it, with only in-frame sequences that have V and J called. A part of the clones is gone; compared with another copy, unresolved V genes explain less than half, and the rest is unexplained. This sample comprises some 95,000 clones, approximately 90% of them detected only once. Roughly 0.5% of the sample is held by the ten biggest clonotypes. The trial excluded patients who had a history of autoimmune disease or who were on systemic immunosuppression. Peripheral blood for TCR sequencing was drawn from every dose cohort at baseline, at cycle 4 day 1 and at cycle 7 day 1. The samples were drawn from a first-in-human, open-label, multicenter phase I dose-escalation trial of ivuxolimab. Adults with locally advanced or metastatic melanoma, renal cell, hepatocellular, or head and neck squamous cell carcinoma were enrolled in the trial. Before TCR sequencing, CD4+ T cells and CD8+ T cells from peripheral blood were sorted into separate populations.

The research as a whole found: At doses from 0.1 to 3.0 mg/kg, clonal expansion was seen in both CD4+ and CD8+ blood T cells between baseline and week 6. Partial responders in the 0.1-3.0 mg/kg groups had among the lowest normalized peripheral clonal expansion, especially among CD8+ T cells. The antigen specificity of the clonally expanded peripheral T cells was not determined. On average, CD8+ T cells showed more expanded clones than CD4+ T cells after ivuxolimab. Low levels of normalized T-cell clonal expansion were also seen in some nonresponding patients.

CDR1 MNHEY and CDR2 SVGAGI were looked up in the germline V gene. Deletion took 10 bases off V and 6 bases off J, with a span of 9 bases between the germline ends. The CDR3 covers 11 residues, taking in both the cysteine and the phenylalanine. Of the read, only the CDR3 DNA is kept; its 33 bases are in frame from base 1. The sample consisted of CD4+ or CD8+ T cells sorted from blood, taken in a trial of the OX40 agonist ivuxolimab. The chain couples TRBV6-5 to TRBJ1-4; the D gene is unclear. The TCR comes from an adult with an advanced solid tumor such as melanoma, head and neck, liver or kidney cancer. This receptor has the CDR3 CATGRDEKLFF. The nucleotide sequence reads TGTGCCACCGGCCGGGATGAAAAACTGTTTTTT.